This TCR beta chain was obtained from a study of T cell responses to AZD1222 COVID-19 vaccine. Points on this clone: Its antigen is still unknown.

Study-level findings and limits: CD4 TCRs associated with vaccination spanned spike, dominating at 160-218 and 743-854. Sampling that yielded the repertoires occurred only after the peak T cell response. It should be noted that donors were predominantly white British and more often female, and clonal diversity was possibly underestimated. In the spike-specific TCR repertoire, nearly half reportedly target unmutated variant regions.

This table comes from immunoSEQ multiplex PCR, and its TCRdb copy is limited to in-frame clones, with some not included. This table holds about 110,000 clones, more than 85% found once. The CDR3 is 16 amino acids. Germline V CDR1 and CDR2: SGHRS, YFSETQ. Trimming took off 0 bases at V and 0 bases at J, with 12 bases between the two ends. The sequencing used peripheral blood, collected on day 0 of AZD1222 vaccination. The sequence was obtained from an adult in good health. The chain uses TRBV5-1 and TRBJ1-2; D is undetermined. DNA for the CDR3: TGCGCCAGCAGCTTGGCCCTAGAGACCACTAACTATGGCTACACCTTC. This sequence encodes CASSLALETTNYGYTF.